Below are 15 T cell receptor beta chains sequenced from a single sample in a study of cytotoxic CD8 clonotypes in ibrutinib-treated CLL. Sequencing used immunoSEQ multiplex PCR; TCRdb keeps in-frame clones, though not all of them. The sample lists some 50,000 clones, 57% occurring once. Specimen: PBMCs, collected after 24 months of ibrutinib treatment. These receptors came from a human donor with chronic lymphocytic leukemia.

This chain uses TRBV6-1 with TRBJ2-7; D is possibly TRBD1 or TRBD2 (5 bases each). The CDR3 length is 16 residues. V lost 4 bases and J lost 0, with 16 bases in between. Per the germline V gene, CDR1 is MNHNS and CDR2 is SASEGT. CDR3 sequence reads: CASSAQGPPLSYEQYF. Written as DNA, the CDR3 is TGTGCCAGCAGTGCCCAGGGACCCCCTCTCTCCTACGAGCAGTACTTC.

The rearrangement links TRBV11-2 to TRBJ2-7; weak D call: TRBD1 (5 bases). This CDR3 is built from 14 residues. Germline lookup yields CDR1 SGHAT and CDR2 FQNNGV. Trimming cost V 1 base and J 4 bases, with 11 bases left between them. CDR3 amino acids: CASSLARQFYEQYF. CDR3 in DNA: TGTGCCAGCAGCTTAGCCCGACAGTTTTACGAGCAGTACTTC.

The rearrangement uses TRBV5-4 and TRBJ1-1; D possibly corresponds to TRBD1 (6 bases). V was trimmed by 0 bases and J by 0 bases, leaving 12 bases between them. CDR1 is SGHNT, CDR2 YYREEE, per germline (reference sequence). CDR3 length: 16 amino acids. CDR3 bases: TGTGCCAGCAGCTTGGGGGGGGCCCTATTGAACACTGAAGCTTTCTTT. It translates to CASSLGGALLNTEAFF.

This sequence joins TRBV29-1 and TRBJ2-5; 7 nucleotides align to TRBD2. After removal of 6 bases from V and 2 bases from J, the junction contained 9 bases not matched to a gene. This CDR3 has 14 residues. The germline CDR1 and CDR2 sequences are SQVTM and ANQGSEA. The CDR3 sequence: CSVGRLADQETQYF. The DNA for the CDR3 is TGCAGCGTCGGGAGGCTAGCGGATCAAGAGACCCAGTACTTC.

This clone was recorded once. The CDR3 sequence: CASSQDGVAPGGRSEQFF. The CDR3 DNA reads as TGTGCCAGCAGCCAAGACGGGGTAGCTCCGGGGGGGCGCAGTGAGCAGTTCTTC. The chain joins TRBV4-2 to TRBJ2-1; 8 nucleotides match TRBD2. V shed 0 bases, J shed 9 bases, and the junction held 16 bases outside the gene matches. The CDR3 totals 18 residues. Looked up from germline, CDR1 is LGHNA and CDR2 is YNFKEQ.

This clone was counted a few times. The V gene is TRBV27, the J gene TRBJ1-2, with TRBD1 as a possible D gene (6 bases). Germline CDR1 MNHEY, CDR2 SMNVEV (reference sequence). CDR3 length: 13 amino acids. Trimming pared 6 bases from V and 8 bases from J, leaving 16 bases between. The CDR3 sequence: CASRGRGGGGYTF. As DNA, the CDR3 is TGTGCCAGCAGAGGCAGGGGTGGAGGGGGCTACACCTTC.

By sample share, this clone is medium-sized. The chain recombines TRBV7-9 with TRBJ1-4, with D perhaps matching TRBD1 (5 bases). V was trimmed by 5 bases and J by 2 bases, leaving 12 bases between them. CDR1 is SEHNR and CDR2 is FQNEAQ in the germline V gene (reference sequence). CDR3 length equals 15 residues. The CDR3 sequence: CASSTQGWTNEKLFF. In DNA form, the CDR3 reads TGTGCCAGCAGCACTCAGGGTTGGACTAATGAAAAACTGTTTTTT.

The chain recombines TRBV29-1 with TRBJ1-2; D not resolved. The CDR3 covers 14 residues. Germline V gene data show CDR1 as SQVTM and CDR2 as ANQGSEA. The ends were cut back, 0 bases at V and 4 bases at J, with 12 bases in the middle. CDR3 sequence reads: CSVEDPKEGYGYTF. CDR3 in DNA: TGCAGCGTTGAAGATCCGAAGGAAGGCTATGGCTACACCTTC.

This clone was counted between two and nine times. V is TRBV6-5 and J is TRBJ2-7, with 8 nucleotides matching TRBD2. The CDR3 is 14 amino acids. Germline V gene lookup returns CDR1 MNHEY and CDR2 SVGAGI. The ends lost 6 bases at V and 4 bases at J; junction bases unmatched: 8. The CDR3 reads CASSPGLAAYEQYF. The CDR3 DNA follows: TGTGCCAGCAGCCCCGGACTAGCAGCGTACGAGCAGTACTTC.

The J gene is TRBJ2-3, the V gene TRBV6-1, with D maybe TRBD2 (6 bases). Looked up from germline, CDR1 is MNHNS and CDR2 is SASEGT. This CDR3 region has 14 residues. The germline V and J ends were trimmed by 6 bases and 5 bases, with 15 bases remaining between them. In DNA form, the CDR3 reads TGTGCCAGCAGGGCACAATGGGGGGTAGATACGCAGTATTTT. Translated: CASRAQWGVDTQYF.

The V call is TRBV29-1, the J call TRBJ1-1, with a possible D match to TRBD1 (5 bases). Per the germline V gene, CDR1 is SQVTM and CDR2 is ANQGSEA. Trimming cost V 2 bases and J 3 bases, with 10 bases left between them. The length of the CDR3 is 13 residues. CDR3 loop: CSVEMDTYTEAFF. CDR3 nucleotides: TGCAGCGTTGAAATGGACACCTACACTGAAGCTTTCTTT.

The rearrangement joins TRBV27 to TRBJ2-7; 7 nucleotides agree with TRBD1. With 8 bases clipped from V and 2 bases from J, the junction kept 9 bases outside the gene matches. Germline CDR1 MNHEY, CDR2 SMNVEV (reference sequence). The CDR3 has 14 residues. The CDR3 here is CASRYRGSPYEQYF. The CDR3 nucleotides are TGTGCCAGCCGATACAGGGGTTCTCCCTACGAGCAGTACTTC.

This chain connects TRBV28 to TRBJ1-6; no definite D call. Germline loops: CDR1 MDHEN, CDR2 SYDVKM. The CDR3 sequence is 13 residues long. Trimming left V 5 bases short and J 0 bases short, with 2 bases between. Here the CDR3 reads CASSPSYNSPLHF. Written as DNA, the CDR3 is TGTGCCAGCAGTCCCTCCTATAATTCACCCCTCCACTTT. Together with reference TRBV28 and TRBJ1-6, the CDR3 gives the full variable domain: DVKVTQSSRYLVKRTGEKVFLECVQDMDHENMFWYRQDPGLGLRLIYFSYDVKMKEKGDIPEGYSVSREKKERFSLILESASTNQTSMYLCASSPSYNSPLHFGNGTRLTVT.

The chain employs TRBV7-9 and TRBJ2-2; D is unresolved. The germline gives CDR1 SEHNR, CDR2 FQNEAQ (reference sequence). The CDR3 sequence is 14 residues long. V gave up 0 bases and J gave up 4 bases, with 6 bases separating them. CDR3: CASSLAASTGELFF. The CDR3 bases are TGTGCCAGCAGCTTAGCGGCCAGCACCGGGGAGCTGTTTTTT. The whole variable domain, remainder taken from reference TRBV7-9 and TRBJ2-2, is DTGVSQNPRHKITKRGQNVTFRCDPISEHNRLYWYRQTLGQGPEFLTYFQNEAQLEKSRLLSDRFSAERPKGSFSTLEIQRTEQGDSAMYLCASSLAASTGELFFGEGSRLTVL.

The chain combines TRBV2 with TRBJ1-1; D gene uncertain. The CDR3 has 12 amino acids. V gave up 4 bases and J gave up 1 base, with 4 bases separating them. The germline CDR1 and CDR2 sequences are SNHLY and FYNNEI. CDR3 in amino acids: CASSVRNTEAFF. The CDR3 DNA reads as TGTGCCAGCAGTGTCCGGAACACTGAAGCTTTCTTT.